This T cell receptor (beta chain) was sequenced in a study of beta chain features in type 1 diabetes. Sequencing targeted expressed TCRB transcripts, as all isolated RNA had been reverse transcribed. Using immunoSEQ multiplex PCR, the repertoire was profiled, and TCRdb retains in-frame clones only, with some absent. This table holds under 450,000 clones, approximately 14% found once. J gave up 7 bases and V 5 bases, and 7 bases lay outside the gene matches. Germline V gene lookup returns CDR1 SGHTA and CDR2 FQGNSA. The CDR3 length is 13 residues. This clone was seen only a few times. This TCR derives from a man in his thirties or forties in good health. Material: naive CD4+ T cells from blood. This chain connects TRBV7-2 to TRBJ2-7, with TRBD2 matching over 8 bases. The CDR3 region has the DNA TGTGCCAGCAGCCCCACCCAGCGGGGGGAGCAGTACTTC. This translates into CASSPTQRGEQYF. The entire variable domain, with the rest obtained from reference TRBV7-2 and TRBJ2-7, is as follows: GAGVSQSPSNKVTEKGKDVELRCDPISGHTALYWYRQSLGQGLEFLIYFQGNSAPDKSGLPSDRFSAERTGGSVSTLTIQRTQQEDSAVYLCASSPTQRGEQYFGPGTRLTVT.